The rows below give T cell receptor beta chains drawn from one sample of a study of blood T cells in healthy people across ages. TCRdb reanalysed the 5' RACE reads using MiXCR and keeps one entry per CDR3 protein. Here the sample spans about 1.4 million distinct CDR3 sequences, 59% being singletons. The material sequenced was blood. Receptors were obtained from a man younger than 35 in good health. CDR3s include the opening cysteine and the closing phenylalanine or tryptophan. D genes are given only for firm matches. Some rows have no size entry. The others give once, few or many, or a class for an expanded clone.

V gene	J gene	clone size	D gene	CDR3 DNA	CDR3 protein
TRBV24-1	TRBJ2-7	.	.	TGTGCCACCAGTGATCGAGAACCGGGACACGGCACGTCCGAGCAGTACTTC	CATSDREPGHGTSEQYF
TRBV2	TRBJ2-7	.	.	TGTGCCACCAAGGACAACTCCTACGAGCAGTACTTC	CATKDNSYEQYF
TRBV4-1	TRBJ2-7	.	TRBD2	TGCGCCAGCAGCCAGCTGACTAGCGGGGGACGGGACGAGCAGTACTTC	CASSQLTSGGRDEQYF
TRBV7-8	TRBJ2-7	.	.	TGTGCCAGCAGCGCGGACGGGACCAGGGACGAGCAGTACTTC	CASSADGTRDEQYF
TRBV10-3	TRBJ1-2	.	.	TGTGCCATCAGTGGGGGCGCCGGCTACACCTTC	CAISGGAGYTF
TRBV11-3	TRBJ2-1	.	.	TGTGCCAGCAGCCCCTTTCCCCCCTCAGGGTCCAACAATGAGCAGTTCTTC	CASSPFPPSGSNNEQFF
TRBV2	TRBJ1-4	once	TRBD1	TGTGCCAGCAGTGGAGGGCAGGGGGCCGAAAAACTGTTTTTT	CASSGGQGAEKLFF
TRBV7-2	TRBJ2-7	.	.	TGTGCCAGCAGCTTACAGCAGGGCGTCAACGAGCAGTACTTC	CASSLQQGVNEQYF
TRBV20-1	TRBJ1-2	once	.	TGCAGTGCTAGAGATCTAACGGAAGCTAACTATGGCTACACCTTC	CSARDLTEANYGYTF
TRBV3-1	TRBJ2-6	.	TRBD2	TGTGCCAGCAGCCAAGAGGTGACTAGCGGCTCTGGGGCCAACATCCTGACTTTC	CASSQEVTSGSGANILTF
TRBV28	TRBJ2-3	.	.	TGTGCCAGCAGTTTATGGGCAGCTAGCACAGATACGCAGTATTTT	CASSLWAASTDTQYF
TRBV6-1	TRBJ1-2	.	.	TGTGCCAGCAGTGATGAGACAGATGTCTATGGCTACACCTTC	CASSDETDVYGYTF
TRBV11-2	TRBJ2-7	.	TRBD2	TGTGCCAGCAGCTTCTTAGCGGGAGCGAGCTCCTACGAGCAGTACTTC	CASSFLAGASSYEQYF
TRBV10-3	TRBJ2-1	few	.	TGTGCCATCAGTGATCAGGGGTATGAGCAGTTCTTC	CAISDQGYEQFF
TRBV6-2/TRBV6-3	TRBJ1-5	.	.	TGTGCCAGCAGTGGCGAAGGTGGAAATAGCAATCGGCCCCAGCATTTT	CASSGEGGNSNRPQHF
TRBV20-1	TRBJ2-7	.	TRBD1	TGCAGTGCTAGAGATAGGGGACAGGGAATCTACGAGCAGTACTTC	CSARDRGQGIYEQYF
TRBV5-6	TRBJ1-2	.	.	TGTGCCAGCAGCGTGTGGGCCTATGGCTACACCTTC	CASSVWAYGYTF
TRBV29-1	TRBJ2-7	.	.	TGCAGCGGAGAGGACAGCCCCTACGAGCAGTACTTC	CSGEDSPYEQYF
TRBV28	TRBJ1-2	.	.	TGTGTCAGCAGGACCGGAAACTATGGCTACACCTTC	CVSRTGNYGYTF
TRBV7-9	TRBJ1-5	few	.	TGTGCCAGCAGCTTAGGATCGGGGTTTCAGCCCCAGCATTTT	CASSLGSGFQPQHF
TRBV10-3	TRBJ2-3	.	.	TGTGCCACCAGGTCCGTCAAATTAAGCACAGATACGCAGTATTTT	CATRSVKLSTDTQYF
TRBV6-5	TRBJ1-5	.	.	TGTGCCAGCAGTTATGCCGCTTTAAAACCCCGGCATTTT	CASSYAALKPRHF
TRBV12-3/TRBV12-4	TRBJ1-2	few	.	TGTGCCAGCAGTTTGAGGGAGTCGGTGGATGGCTACACCTTC	CASSLRESVDGYTF
TRBV6-5	TRBJ2-7	few	.	TGTGCCAGCAGTCCTACAAACTACTACGAGCAGTACTTC	CASSPTNYYEQYF
TRBV6-5	TRBJ2-6	.	.	TGTGCCAGCAGTTACGCAGGGGGGGCCAACGTCCTGACTTTC	CASSYAGGANVLTF
TRBV28	TRBJ2-7	once	.	TGTGCCAGCAGTTTTAAAGTGAGGGGTTTTTACGAGCAGTACTTC	CASSFKVRGFYEQYF
TRBV12-3/TRBV12-4	TRBJ1-5	.	.	TGTGCCAGCAGTTTTCAGGGGAATAGCAATCAGCCCCAGCATTTT	CASSFQGNSNQPQHF
TRBV20-1	TRBJ1-2	.	.	TGCAGGGTTAACTATGGCTACACCTTC	CRVNYGYTF
TRBV24-1	TRBJ1-2	few	TRBD1	TGTGCCACCAGTAAAGGGACAGGTCGGGGCTATGGCTACACCTTC	CATSKGTGRGYGYTF
TRBV15	TRBJ2-4	.	.	TGTGCCACCAGCGGTGGGTCTCAGGGAAGAAACATTCAGTACTTC	CATSGGSQGRNIQYF
TRBV20-1	TRBJ2-7	few	TRBD1	TGCAGTGCTTCCGGACAGGCCTACGAGCAGTACTTC	CSASGQAYEQYF
TRBV27	TRBJ1-5	once	TRBD1	TGTGCCAGCAGGCTAGCTAGGACAGGGGGGAGCAATCAGCCCCAGCATTTT	CASRLARTGGSNQPQHF
TRBV12-3/TRBV12-4	TRBJ2-1	.	.	TGTGCCAGCAGTCCCCATCGGCAGGGGGGATTGAGTGAGCAGTTCTTC	CASSPHRQGGLSEQFF
TRBV20-1	TRBJ1-2	once	.	TGCAGTGCCACCCTCAGGGTTTTAGACTATGGCTACACCTTC	CSATLRVLDYGYTF
TRBV5-6	TRBJ2-3	once	.	TGTGCCAGCAGCTTTATAACTGGCTACACAGATACGCAGTATTTT	CASSFITGYTDTQYF
TRBV4-2	TRBJ1-1	.	.	TGTGCCAGCAGCCATTCCCAGGGGAGGAGGGCTGAAGCTTTCTTT	CASSHSQGRRAEAFF
TRBV27	TRBJ2-3	few	TRBD1	TGTGCCAGCAGTTTATCCGGGACAGGGATAGATACGCAGTATTTT	CASSLSGTGIDTQYF
TRBV4-1	TRBJ2-1	.	.	TGCGCCAGCAGCCAAGAGCCCGTCTCCTACAATGAGCAGTTCTTC	CASSQEPVSYNEQFF
TRBV3-1	TRBJ2-1	.	TRBD2	TGTGCCAGCAGCCACCCCGCGGGAGGGAGCTCCTACAATGAGCAGTTCTTC	CASSHPAGGSSYNEQFF
TRBV3-1	TRBJ1-1	few	.	TGTGCCAGCAGCCAGTTCGAGGGCGGCACTGAAGCTTTCTTT	CASSQFEGGTEAFF
TRBV20-1	TRBJ2-7	few	.	TGCAGTGCTAGTGCCTTAGGGGCAGGGCTGGAGACGTCCTACGAGCAGTACTTC	CSASALGAGLETSYEQYF